This TCR beta chain emerged from a study of blood T cell repertoires in COVID-19. The overall study: Specimens from acute and convalescent COVID-19 originated in the United States, Italy and Spain. T cells, B-cell-depleted T cells, or PBMCs supplied cDNA or gDNA.

CDR1 SGHTA and CDR2 FQGTGA come from the germline V gene. The V end lost 1 base, the J end lost 2 bases, and 7 bases lay between the germline ends. The CDR3 loop spans 14 amino acids. Original processing methods: Quantification of nucleated cells was approximated via reference gene primer amplification. Profiling relied on immunoSEQ multiplex PCR, and the TCRdb table lists in-frame clones only, not all of them. For V, J and clone size, that table is used; D and trimming come from the DNA. The sample consists of 98,000 or so clones, about 85% of them appearing once. The sample comprised peripheral blood. This TCR came from an older woman with acute or convalescent COVID-19. This chain connects TRBV7-3 to TRBJ2-3; TRBD2 is a possible D gene (6 bases). The CDR3 protein is CASSLRGLTDTQYF. CDR3 DNA: TGTGCCAGCAGCTTAAGGGGACTCACAGATACGCAGTATTTT.